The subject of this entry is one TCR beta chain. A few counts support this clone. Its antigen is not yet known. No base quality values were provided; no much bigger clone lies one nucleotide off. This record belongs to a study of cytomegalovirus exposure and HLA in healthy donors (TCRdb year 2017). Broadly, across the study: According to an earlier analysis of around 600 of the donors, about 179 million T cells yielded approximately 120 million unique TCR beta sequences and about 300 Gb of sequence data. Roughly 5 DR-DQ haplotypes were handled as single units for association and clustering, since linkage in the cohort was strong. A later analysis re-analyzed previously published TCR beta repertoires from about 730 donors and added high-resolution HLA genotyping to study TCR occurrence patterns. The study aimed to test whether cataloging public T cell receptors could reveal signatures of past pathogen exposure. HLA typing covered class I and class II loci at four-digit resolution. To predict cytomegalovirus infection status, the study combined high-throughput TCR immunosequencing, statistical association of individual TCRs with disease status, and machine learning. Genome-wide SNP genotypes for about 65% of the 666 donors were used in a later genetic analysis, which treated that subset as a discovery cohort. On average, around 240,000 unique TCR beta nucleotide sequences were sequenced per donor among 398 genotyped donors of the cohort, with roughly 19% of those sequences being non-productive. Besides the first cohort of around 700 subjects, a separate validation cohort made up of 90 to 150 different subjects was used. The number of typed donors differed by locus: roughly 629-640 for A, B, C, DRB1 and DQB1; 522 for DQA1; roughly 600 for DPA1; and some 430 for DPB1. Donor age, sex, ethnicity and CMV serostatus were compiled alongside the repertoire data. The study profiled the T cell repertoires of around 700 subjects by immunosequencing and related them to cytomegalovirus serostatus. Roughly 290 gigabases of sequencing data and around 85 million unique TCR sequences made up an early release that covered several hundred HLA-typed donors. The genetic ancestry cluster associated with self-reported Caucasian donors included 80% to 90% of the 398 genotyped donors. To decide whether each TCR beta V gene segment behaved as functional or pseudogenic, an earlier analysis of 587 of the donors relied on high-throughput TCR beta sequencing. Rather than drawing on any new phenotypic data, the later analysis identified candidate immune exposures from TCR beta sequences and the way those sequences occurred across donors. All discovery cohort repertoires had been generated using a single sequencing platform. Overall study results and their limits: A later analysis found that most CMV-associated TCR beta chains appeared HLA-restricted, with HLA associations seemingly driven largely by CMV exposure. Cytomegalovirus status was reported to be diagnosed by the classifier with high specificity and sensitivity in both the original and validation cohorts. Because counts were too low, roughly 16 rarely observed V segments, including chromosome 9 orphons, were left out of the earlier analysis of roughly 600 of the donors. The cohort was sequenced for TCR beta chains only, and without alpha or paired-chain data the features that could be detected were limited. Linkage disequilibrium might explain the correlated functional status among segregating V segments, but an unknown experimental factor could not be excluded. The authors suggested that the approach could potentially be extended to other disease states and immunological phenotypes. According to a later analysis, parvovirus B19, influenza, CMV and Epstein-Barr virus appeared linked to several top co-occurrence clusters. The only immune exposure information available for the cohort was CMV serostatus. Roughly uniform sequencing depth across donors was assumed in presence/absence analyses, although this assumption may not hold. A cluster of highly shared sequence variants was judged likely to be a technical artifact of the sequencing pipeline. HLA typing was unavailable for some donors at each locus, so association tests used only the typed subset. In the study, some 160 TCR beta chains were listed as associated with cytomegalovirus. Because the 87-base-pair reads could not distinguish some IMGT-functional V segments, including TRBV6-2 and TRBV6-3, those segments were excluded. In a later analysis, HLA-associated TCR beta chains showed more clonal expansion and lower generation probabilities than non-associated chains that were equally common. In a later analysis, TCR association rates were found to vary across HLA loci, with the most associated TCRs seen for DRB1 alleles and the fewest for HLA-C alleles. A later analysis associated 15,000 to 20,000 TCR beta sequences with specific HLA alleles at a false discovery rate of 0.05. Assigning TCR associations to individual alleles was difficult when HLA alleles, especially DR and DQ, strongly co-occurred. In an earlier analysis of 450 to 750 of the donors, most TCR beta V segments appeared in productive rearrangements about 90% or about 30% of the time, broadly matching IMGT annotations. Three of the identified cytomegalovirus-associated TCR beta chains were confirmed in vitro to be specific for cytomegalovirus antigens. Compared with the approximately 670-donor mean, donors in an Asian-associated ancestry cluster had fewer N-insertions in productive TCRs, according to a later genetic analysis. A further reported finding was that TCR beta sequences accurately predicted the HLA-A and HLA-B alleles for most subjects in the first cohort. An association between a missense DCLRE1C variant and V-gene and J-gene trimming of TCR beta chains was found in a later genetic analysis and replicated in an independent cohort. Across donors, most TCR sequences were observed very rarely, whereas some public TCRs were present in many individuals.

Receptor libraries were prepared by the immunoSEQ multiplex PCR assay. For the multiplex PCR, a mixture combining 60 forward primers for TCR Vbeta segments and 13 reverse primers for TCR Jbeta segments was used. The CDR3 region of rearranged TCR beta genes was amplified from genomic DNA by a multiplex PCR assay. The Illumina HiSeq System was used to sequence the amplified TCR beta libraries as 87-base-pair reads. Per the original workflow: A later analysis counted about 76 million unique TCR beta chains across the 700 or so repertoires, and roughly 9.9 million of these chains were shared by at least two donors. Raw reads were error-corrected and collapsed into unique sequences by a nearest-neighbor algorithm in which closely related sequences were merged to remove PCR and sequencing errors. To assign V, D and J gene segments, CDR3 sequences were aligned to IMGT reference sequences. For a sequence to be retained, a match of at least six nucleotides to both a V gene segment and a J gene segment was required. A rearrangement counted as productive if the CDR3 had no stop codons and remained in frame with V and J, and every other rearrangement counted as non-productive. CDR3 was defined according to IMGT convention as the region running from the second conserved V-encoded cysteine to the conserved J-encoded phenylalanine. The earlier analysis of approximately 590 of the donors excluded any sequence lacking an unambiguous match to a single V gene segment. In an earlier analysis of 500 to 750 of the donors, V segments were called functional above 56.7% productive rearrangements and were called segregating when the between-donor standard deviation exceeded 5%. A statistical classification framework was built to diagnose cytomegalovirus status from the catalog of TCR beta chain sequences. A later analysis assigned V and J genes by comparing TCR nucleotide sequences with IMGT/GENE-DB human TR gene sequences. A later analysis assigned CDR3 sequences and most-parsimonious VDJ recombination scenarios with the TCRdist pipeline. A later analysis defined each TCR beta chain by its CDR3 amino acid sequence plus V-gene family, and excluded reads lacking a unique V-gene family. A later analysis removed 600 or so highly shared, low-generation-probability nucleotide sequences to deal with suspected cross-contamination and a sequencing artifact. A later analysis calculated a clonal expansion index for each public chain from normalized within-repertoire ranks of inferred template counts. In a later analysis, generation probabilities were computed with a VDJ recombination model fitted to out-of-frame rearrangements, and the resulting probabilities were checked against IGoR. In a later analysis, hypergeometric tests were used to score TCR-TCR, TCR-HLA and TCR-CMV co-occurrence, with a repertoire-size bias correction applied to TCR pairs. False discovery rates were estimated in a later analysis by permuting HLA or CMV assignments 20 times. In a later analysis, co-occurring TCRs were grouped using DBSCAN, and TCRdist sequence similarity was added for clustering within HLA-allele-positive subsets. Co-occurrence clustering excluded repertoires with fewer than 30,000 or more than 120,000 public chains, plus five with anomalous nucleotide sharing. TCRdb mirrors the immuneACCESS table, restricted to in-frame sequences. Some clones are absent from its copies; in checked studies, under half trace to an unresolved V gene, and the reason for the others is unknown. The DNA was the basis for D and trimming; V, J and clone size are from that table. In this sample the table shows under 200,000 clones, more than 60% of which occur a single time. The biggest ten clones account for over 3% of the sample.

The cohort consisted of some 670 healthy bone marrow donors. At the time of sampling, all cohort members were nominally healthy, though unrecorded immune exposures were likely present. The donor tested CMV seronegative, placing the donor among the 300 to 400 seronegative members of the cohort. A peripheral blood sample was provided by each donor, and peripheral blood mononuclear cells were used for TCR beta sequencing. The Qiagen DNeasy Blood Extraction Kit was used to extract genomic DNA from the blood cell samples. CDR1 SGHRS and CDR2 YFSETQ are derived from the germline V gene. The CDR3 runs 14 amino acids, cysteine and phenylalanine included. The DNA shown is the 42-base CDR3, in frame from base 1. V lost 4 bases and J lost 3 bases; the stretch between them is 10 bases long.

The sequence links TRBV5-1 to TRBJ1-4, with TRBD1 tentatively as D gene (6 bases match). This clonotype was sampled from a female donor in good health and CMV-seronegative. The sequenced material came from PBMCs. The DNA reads TGCGCCAGCAGCACAGGGCCTTCTAATGAAAAACTGTTTTTT. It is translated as CASSTGPSNEKLFF.